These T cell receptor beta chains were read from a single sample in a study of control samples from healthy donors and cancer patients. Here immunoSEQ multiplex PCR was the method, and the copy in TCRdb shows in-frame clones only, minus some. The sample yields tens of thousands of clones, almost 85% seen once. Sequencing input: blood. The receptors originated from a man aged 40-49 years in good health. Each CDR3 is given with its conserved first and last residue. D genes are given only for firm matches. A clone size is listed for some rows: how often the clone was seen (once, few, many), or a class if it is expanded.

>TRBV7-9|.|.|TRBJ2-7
CASSTPGIYEQYF
TGTGCCAGCAGCACCCCAGGGATCTACGAGCAGTACTTC
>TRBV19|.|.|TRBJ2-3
CASSILGSDTQYF
TGTGCCAGTAGTATCCTGGGCTCAGATACGCAGTATTTT
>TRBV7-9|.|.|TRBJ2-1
CASSHTSSNGHNEQFF
TGTGCCAGCAGCCACACTAGCTCAAATGGGCACAATGAGCAGTTCTTC
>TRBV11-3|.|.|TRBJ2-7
CASSLSGTRSYEQYF
TGTGCCAGCAGCCTCTCCGGGACACGCTCCTACGAGCAGTACTTC
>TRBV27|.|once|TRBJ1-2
CASSYVGGNYGYTF
TGTGCCAGCAGTTATGTGGGAGGAAACTATGGCTACACCTTC
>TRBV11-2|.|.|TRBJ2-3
CASSLVRGGHTDTQYF
TGTGCCAGCAGCTTAGTTCGCGGGGGCCATACAGATACGCAGTATTTT
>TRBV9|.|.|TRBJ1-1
CASSVQGQNTEAFF
TGTGCCAGCAGCGTGCAGGGACAGAACACTGAAGCTTTCTTT
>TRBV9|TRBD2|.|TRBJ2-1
CASSSAGDLGYYNEQFF
TGTGCCAGCAGCTCAGCGGGAGATCTGGGGTACTACAATGAGCAGTTCTTC
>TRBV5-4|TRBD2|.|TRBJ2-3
CASSPTSGGPFSTDTQYF
TGTGCCAGCAGCCCGACTAGCGGGGGCCCCTTTAGCACAGATACGCAGTATTTT
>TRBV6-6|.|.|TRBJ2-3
CASSYSGVKGTDTQYF
TGTGCCAGCAGTTACTCTGGGGTGAAGGGCACAGATACGCAGTATTTT
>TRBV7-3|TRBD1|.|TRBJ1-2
CASSLGPGQGNYGYTF
TGTGCCAGCAGCTTAGGGCCGGGACAGGGGAACTATGGCTACACCTTC
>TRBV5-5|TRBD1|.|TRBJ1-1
CASSPRGTGDTEAFF
TGTGCCAGCAGCCCCAGGGGAACAGGGGACACTGAAGCTTTCTTT
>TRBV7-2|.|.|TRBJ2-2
CASSLLSPGPWNTGELFF
TGTGCCAGCAGCCTCCTGAGCCCGGGACCTTGGAACACCGGGGAGCTGTTTTTT
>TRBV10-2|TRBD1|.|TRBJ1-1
CASGTVRGLNTEAFF
TGCGCCAGTGGGACAGTTAGGGGCCTGAACACTGAAGCTTTCTTT
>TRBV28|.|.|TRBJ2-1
CASSPFGQSAYNEQFF
TGTGCCAGCAGCCCATTCGGACAGTCAGCCTACAATGAGCAGTTCTTC